A selection of T cell receptor beta chains follows, all from one sample in a study of blood T cell repertoires in COVID-19. Measured with immunoSEQ multiplex PCR; TCRdb has only the in-frame clones, and not every one. Found here are about 7,200 clones, 89% of them singletons; the top ten hold more than 7%. Sequencing input: peripheral blood. Source of these receptors: a human donor in a cohort sampled during active COVID-19. The donor label of this sample is uncertain. CDR3s include the opening cysteine and the closing phenylalanine or tryptophan. The D gene is left open where the match is weak. Part of the rows lack a size; the others show once, few, many or a class for expanded clones.

clone_size | d_call | j_call | v_call | cdr3_nt | cdr3_aa
- | - | TRBJ1-2 | TRBV19 | TGTGCCAGTAGTAACAGGGCCTCTGGCTACACCTTC | CASSNRASGYTF
once | TRBD2 | TRBJ2-1 | TRBV4-1 | TGCGCCAGCAGCCCGCGGGGGGCGCTCGATGAGCAGTTCTTC | CASSPRGALDEQFF
- | - | TRBJ1-2 | TRBV4-2 | TGTGCCAGCAGCCAATGGGGAGGTAACTATGGCTACACCTTC | CASSQWGGNYGYTF
- | TRBD1 | TRBJ2-7 | TRBV27 | TGTGCCAGCAGGCCAGGGGGCAGGCACGAGCAGTACTTC | CASRPGGRHEQYF
- | TRBD1 | TRBJ1-2 | TRBV6-5 | TGTGCCAGCAGGGATGACAGGGGATATGGCTACACCTTC | CASRDDRGYGYTF
- | - | TRBJ2-1 | TRBV12-3/TRBV12-4 | TGTGCCAGCAGTTTTGAAGCTTACAATGAGCAGTTCTTC | CASSFEAYNEQFF
- | TRBD1 | TRBJ1-2 | TRBV6-5 | TGTGCCAGCAGTTACTCAGGGGGCCCTCTTAACTATGGCTACACCTTC | CASSYSGGPLNYGYTF
- | - | TRBJ1-3 | TRBV7-2 | TGTGCCAGCACGCTCCCGAGCTCTGGAAACACCATATATTTT | CASTLPSSGNTIYF
- | - | TRBJ2-6 | TRBV5-1 | TGCGCCAGCAGCTTGGGCGGCCACTCTGGGGCCAACGTCCTGACTTTC | CASSLGGHSGANVLTF
- | - | TRBJ2-7 | TRBV4-1 | TGCGCCAGCAGCCAAACAAACAGTGAGCAGTACTTC | CASSQTNSEQYF
- | TRBD2 | TRBJ2-3 | TRBV7-3 | TGTGCCAGCAGCTCCGGGACTAGCGGGAGCACAGATACGCAGTATTTT | CASSSGTSGSTDTQYF
- | TRBD2 | TRBJ2-1 | TRBV6-5 | TGTGCCAGCACCCAAACAGGACTAGCGGGAGTAGAGCAGTTCTTC | CASTQTGLAGVEQFF
- | - | TRBJ2-3 | TRBV4-1 | TGCGCCAGCAGCCAAGGCATCCACGGAGATACGCAGTATTTT | CASSQGIHGDTQYF
once | TRBD1 | TRBJ1-6 | TRBV7-3 | TGTGCCAGCAGCTTTACAGGGGCCCCGAGGAGCTCACCCCTCCACTTT | CASSFTGAPRSSPLHF
few | TRBD1 | TRBJ2-7 | TRBV5-1 | TGCGCCAGCAGCTTGGGACCGGGACAGGACTCCTACGAGCAGTACTTC | CASSLGPGQDSYEQYF
once | - | TRBJ1-2 | TRBV11-2 | TGTGCCAGCAGCCCGGACAGCTATCCCTATGGCTACACCTTC | CASSPDSYPYGYTF
- | - | TRBJ2-2 | TRBV19 | TGTGCCAGTAGTCTCGCCCAGGGTTATGACACCGGGGAGCTGTTTTTT | CASSLAQGYDTGELFF
- | TRBD1 | TRBJ1-5 | TRBV28 | TGTGCCAGCAGTTCGGGAGGACAGGGGAGCCAGCCCCAGCATTTT | CASSSGGQGSQPQHF
- | - | TRBJ2-3 | TRBV29-1 | TGCAGCGTTGCGGGGGCAGATACGCAGTATTTT | CSVAGADTQYF
- | - | TRBJ2-2 | TRBV7-2 | TGTGCCAGCAGCCTAACAGGGCCGGGCACCGGGGAGCTGTTTTTT | CASSLTGPGTGELFF
- | TRBD1 | TRBJ1-2 | TRBV29-1 | TGCAGCGTTGGGACAGGGGACATGGGCGGCTACACCTTC | CSVGTGDMGGYTF
- | TRBD2 | TRBJ2-7 | TRBV11-2 | TGTGCCAGCAGCTTTCAGCTAGCGGGAGTTGAGCAGTACTTC | CASSFQLAGVEQYF
- | TRBD1 | TRBJ1-6 | TRBV28 | TGTGCCAGCACCCACAGGGGAAATTCACCCCTCCACTTT | CASTHRGNSPLHF
few | - | TRBJ2-7 | TRBV9 | TGTGCCAGCAGCGTAGGGGCCGAAAGCTCCTACGAGCAGTACTTC | CASSVGAESSYEQYF
- | - | TRBJ1-1 | TRBV6-8 | TGTGCCAGCAGTTACTCGAAGCCGCCGGACACTGAAGCTTTCTTT | CASSYSKPPDTEAFF
- | - | TRBJ2-2 | TRBV3-1/TRBV3-2 | TGTGCCAGCAGCCAGGGAGTCGCCGGGGAGCTGTTTTTT | CASSQGVAGELFF
- | TRBD1 | TRBJ2-5 | TRBV5-5 | TGTGCCAGCAGCTACGAAACCGGGACAGGGGGCCGGGAGACCCAGTACTTC | CASSYETGTGGRETQYF
- | - | TRBJ2-2 | TRBV19 | TGTGCCAGTAGTCCTGGGACAAGAGGCACCGGGGAGCTGTTTTTT | CASSPGTRGTGELFF
- | - | TRBJ1-2 | TRBV5-1 | TGCGCCAGCAGTTCAAACCCGGGGGGTATCTATGGCTACACCTTC | CASSSNPGGIYGYTF
- | TRBD2 | TRBJ2-2 | TRBV5-1 | TGCGCCAGCAGCTTAGAGCGGGAAGCCGGGGAGCTGTTTTTT | CASSLEREAGELFF
- | - | TRBJ2-5 | TRBV14 | TGTGCCAGCAGCCAATTCGTTAGCGACCAAGAGACCCAGTACTTC | CASSQFVSDQETQYF
- | - | TRBJ1-1 | TRBV5-4 | TGTGCCAGCAGCTTCTCGACAGAGAACACTGAAGCTTTCTTT | CASSFSTENTEAFF
- | TRBD2 | TRBJ2-3 | TRBV19 | TGTGCCAGTAGTACGGACGGGGGGTCAGATACGCAGTATTTT | CASSTDGGSDTQYF
- | - | TRBJ2-2 | TRBV4-1 | TGCGCCAGCAGCCAAGCCCGGTTTTCGGGGTTGGGCACCGGGGAGCTGTTTTTT | CASSQARFSGLGTGELFF
- | TRBD1 | TRBJ1-1 | TRBV18 | TGTGCCAGCTCACCAAACCCGAGGGACAGGGCCGGGCTCATGAACACTGAAGCTTTCTTT | CASSPNPRDRAGLMNTEAFF
- | TRBD1 | TRBJ2-5 | TRBV5-1 | TGCGCCAGCAGCTTTTTTGGACAGGGGAGTGAGACCCAGTACTTC | CASSFFGQGSETQYF
- | TRBD1 | TRBJ2-1 | TRBV7-9 | TGTGCCAGCAGCTTGTCAGGGGGATACAATGAGCAGTTCTTC | CASSLSGGYNEQFF
- | - | TRBJ2-7 | TRBV7-2 | TGTGCCAGCAGCTTAGCGGGACTTCACCACCTCTACGAGCAGTACTTC | CASSLAGLHHLYEQYF
- | - | TRBJ1-4 | TRBV6-5 | TGTGCCAGCAGTTTACAGGGTTATAGCCTAAATGAAAAACTGTTTTTT | CASSLQGYSLNEKLFF
- | TRBD2 | TRBJ2-5 | TRBV5-1 | TGCGCCAGCAGCTTGGGTAGGCGCGGGAGGGAAGAGACCCAGTACTTC | CASSLGRRGREETQYF
- | TRBD2 | TRBJ2-1 | TRBV11-1 | TGTGCCAGCAGCTTGTTAGCGGGGATTATATCCCATGAGCAGTTCTTC | CASSLLAGIISHEQFF
- | TRBD2 | TRBJ2-3 | TRBV6-2/TRBV6-3 | TGTGCCAGCAGTGAGACGCGCGGGAGACCAGATACGCAGTATTTT | CASSETRGRPDTQYF
- | - | TRBJ2-7 | TRBV12-5 | TGTGCTAGTGGTTTGGTACTGGGCCGGACCTACGAGCAGTACTTC | CASGLVLGRTYEQYF
- | - | TRBJ1-2 | TRBV10-3 | TGTGCCATCAGTGAGTCGAGAGGGAACCGCTATGGCTACACCTTC | CAISESRGNRYGYTF
few | - | TRBJ1-1 | TRBV3-1/TRBV3-2 | TGTGCCAGCAGCCGGGGAGACCGGCTCATGAACACTGAAGCTTTCTTT | CASSRGDRLMNTEAFF
- | - | TRBJ2-2 | TRBV19 | TGTGCCAGTAGCACCCCAGGCGATACCGGGGAGCTGTTTTTT | CASSTPGDTGELFF
- | TRBD1 | TRBJ1-2 | TRBV6-5 | TGTGCCAGCAGACCACAGGGGAGAGGCTACACCTTC | CASRPQGRGYTF
- | TRBD1 | TRBJ1-1 | TRBV5-1 | TGCGCCAGCAGCTTTACAGGGGCCCTGAACACTGAAGCTTTCTTT | CASSFTGALNTEAFF
- | TRBD1 | TRBJ2-1 | TRBV9 | TGTGCCAGCAGCGTAGTAGGGGGCGCTTACAATGAGCAGTTCTTC | CASSVVGGAYNEQFF
- | TRBD2 | TRBJ2-5 | TRBV18 | TGTGCCAGCTCACCACCTTTAGCGGGGGCCGGGACCCAGTACTTC | CASSPPLAGAGTQYF
- | - | TRBJ2-7 | TRBV5-1 | TGCGCCAGCAGCTCGACAGACTACGAGCAGTACTTC | CASSSTDYEQYF
- | - | TRBJ2-6 | TRBV19 | TGTGCCAGTAGTAGTTCCGGCTCTGGGGCCAACGTCCTGACTTTC | CASSSSGSGANVLTF
- | - | TRBJ1-2 | TRBV6-5 | TGTGCCAGCAGTCCTCGTGTGTCGAACTATGGCTACACCTTC | CASSPRVSNYGYTF